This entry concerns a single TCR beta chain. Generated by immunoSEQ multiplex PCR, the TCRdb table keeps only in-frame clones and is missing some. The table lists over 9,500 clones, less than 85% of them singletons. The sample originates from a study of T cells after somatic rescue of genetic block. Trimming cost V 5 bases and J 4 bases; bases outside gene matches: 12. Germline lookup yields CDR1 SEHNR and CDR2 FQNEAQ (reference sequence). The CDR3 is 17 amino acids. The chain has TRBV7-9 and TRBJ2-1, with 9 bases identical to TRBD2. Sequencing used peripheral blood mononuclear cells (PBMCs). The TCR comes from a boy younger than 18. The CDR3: CASSVPRGLANYNEQFF. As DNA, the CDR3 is TGTGCCAGCAGCGTGCCGAGAGGACTAGCGAATTACAATGAGCAGTTCTTC.